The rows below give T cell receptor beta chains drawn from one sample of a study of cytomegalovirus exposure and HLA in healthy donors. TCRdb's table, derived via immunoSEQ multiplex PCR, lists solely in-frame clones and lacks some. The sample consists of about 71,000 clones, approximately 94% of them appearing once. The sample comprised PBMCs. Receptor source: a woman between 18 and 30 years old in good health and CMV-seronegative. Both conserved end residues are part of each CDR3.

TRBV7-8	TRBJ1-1	CASSLNARTEAFF
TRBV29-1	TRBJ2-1	CSVEAQAGGANEQFF
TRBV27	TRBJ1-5	CASRDLRGGPRGNQPQHF
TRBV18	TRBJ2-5	CASSPGFDVGETQYF
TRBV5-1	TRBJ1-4	CASKNGTGNEKLFF
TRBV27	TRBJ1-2	CASSSGVGGSAYGYTF
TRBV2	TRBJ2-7	CASSESPGYEQYF
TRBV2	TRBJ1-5	CASGKTGAGYQPQHF
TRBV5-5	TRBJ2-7	CASSSGTGLYEQYF
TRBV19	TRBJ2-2	CASRGGANTGELFF
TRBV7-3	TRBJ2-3	CASSFTGGSTDTQYF
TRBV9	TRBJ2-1	CASSVGRVDEQFF
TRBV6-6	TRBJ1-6	CASSTEGDNSPLHF
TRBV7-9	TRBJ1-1	CASKPQTGNTEAFF
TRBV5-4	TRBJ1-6	CASSLRRVGLWNSPLHF
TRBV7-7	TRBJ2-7	CASSLGPVSYEQYF
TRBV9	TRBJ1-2	CASSETGRGYGYTF
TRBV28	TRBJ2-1	CATGLAGTGSYNEQFF
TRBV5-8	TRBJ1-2	CASTGLTVLHGYTF
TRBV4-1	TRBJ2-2	CASSQGQAVTGELFF
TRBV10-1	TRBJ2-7	CASSDTGTHNEQYF
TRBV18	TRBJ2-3	CASSPPGEGTQYF
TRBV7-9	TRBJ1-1	CASSLAGGGNTEAFF
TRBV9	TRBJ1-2	CASSVGQRQGYTF
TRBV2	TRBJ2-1	CASSDGTGFYNEQFF
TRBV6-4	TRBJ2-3	CASSDQRDTDTQYF
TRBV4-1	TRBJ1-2	CASSLYLAQGFGYTF
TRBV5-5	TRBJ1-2	CASSQGVSAPNYGYTF
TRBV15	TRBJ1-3	CATSRGTGAGNTIYF
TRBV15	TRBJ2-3	CATSRNQGARMEDTQYF